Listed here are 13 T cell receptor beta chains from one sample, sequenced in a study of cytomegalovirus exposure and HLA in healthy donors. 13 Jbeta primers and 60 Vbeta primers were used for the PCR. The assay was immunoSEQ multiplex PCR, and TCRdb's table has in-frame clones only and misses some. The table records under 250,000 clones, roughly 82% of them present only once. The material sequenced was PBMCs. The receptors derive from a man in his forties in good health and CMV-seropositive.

CDR3 DNA: TGTGCCATCAGTGATTTTACTAGCGGGGCCTCCTACGAGCAGTACTTC. It encodes CAISDFTSGASYEQYF. The chain joins TRBV10-3 to TRBJ2-7, with 10 bases identical to TRBD2. CDR1 ENHRY and CDR2 SYGVKD come from the germline V gene. The CDR3 covers 16 residues. Trimming took 3 bases from V and 0 from J; bases not matched to a gene: 5.

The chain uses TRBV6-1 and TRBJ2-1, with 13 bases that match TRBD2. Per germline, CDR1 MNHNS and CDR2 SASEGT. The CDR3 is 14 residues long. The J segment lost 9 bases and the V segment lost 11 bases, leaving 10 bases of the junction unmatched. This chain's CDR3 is CAAKLAGGPGEQFF. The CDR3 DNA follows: TGTGCCGCAAAACTAGCGGGAGGGCCCGGTGAGCAGTTCTTC.

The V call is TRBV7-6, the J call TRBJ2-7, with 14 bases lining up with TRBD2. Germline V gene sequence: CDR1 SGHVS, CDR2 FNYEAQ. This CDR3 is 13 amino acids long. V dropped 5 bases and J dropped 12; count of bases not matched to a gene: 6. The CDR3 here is CASSPGTSGSTYF. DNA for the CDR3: TGTGCCAGCAGCCCGGGGACTAGCGGGAGCACGTACTTC.

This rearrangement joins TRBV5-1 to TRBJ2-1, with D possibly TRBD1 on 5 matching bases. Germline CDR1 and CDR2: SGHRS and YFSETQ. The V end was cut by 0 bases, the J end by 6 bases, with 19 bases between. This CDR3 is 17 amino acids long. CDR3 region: CASSLGPPDLQGNEQFF. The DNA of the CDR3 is TGCGCCAGCAGCTTGGGTCCCCCTGACCTCCAGGGCAATGAGCAGTTCTTC.

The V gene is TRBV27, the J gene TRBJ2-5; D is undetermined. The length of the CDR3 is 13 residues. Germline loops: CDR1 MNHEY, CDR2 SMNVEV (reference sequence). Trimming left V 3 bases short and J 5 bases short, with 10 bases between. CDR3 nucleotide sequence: TGTGCCAGCAGTTTCCAGGTGGGCGAGACCCAGTACTTC. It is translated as CASSFQVGETQYF.

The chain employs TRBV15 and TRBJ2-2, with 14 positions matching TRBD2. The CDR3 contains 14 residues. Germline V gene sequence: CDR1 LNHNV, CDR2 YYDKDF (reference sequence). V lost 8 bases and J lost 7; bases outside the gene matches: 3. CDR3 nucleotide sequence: TGTGCCACCGGGACTAGCGGGAGTGTCGGGGAGCTGTTTTTT. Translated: CATGTSGSVGELFF.

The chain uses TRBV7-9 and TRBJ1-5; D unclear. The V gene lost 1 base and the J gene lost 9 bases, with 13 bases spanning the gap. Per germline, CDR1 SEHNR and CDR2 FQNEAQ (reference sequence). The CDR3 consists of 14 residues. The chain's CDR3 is CASSLVGSSGPQHF. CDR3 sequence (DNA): TGTGCCAGCAGCTTAGTGGGCAGTTCTGGGCCCCAGCATTTT.

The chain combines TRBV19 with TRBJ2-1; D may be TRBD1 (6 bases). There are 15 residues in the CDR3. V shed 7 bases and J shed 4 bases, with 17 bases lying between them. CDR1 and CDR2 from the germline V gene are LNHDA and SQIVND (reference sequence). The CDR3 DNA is TGTGCCAGTACCGCGCTTGGGACATCATACAATGAGCAGTTCTTC. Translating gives CASTALGTSYNEQFF.

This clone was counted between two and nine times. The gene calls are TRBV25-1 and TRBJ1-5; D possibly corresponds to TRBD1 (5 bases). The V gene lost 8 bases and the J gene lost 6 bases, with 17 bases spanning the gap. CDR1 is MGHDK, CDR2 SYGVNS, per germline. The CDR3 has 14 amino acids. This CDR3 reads CASSESGVAQPQHF. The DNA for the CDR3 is TGTGCCAGCTCAGAATCGGGGGTCGCTCAGCCCCAGCATTTT.

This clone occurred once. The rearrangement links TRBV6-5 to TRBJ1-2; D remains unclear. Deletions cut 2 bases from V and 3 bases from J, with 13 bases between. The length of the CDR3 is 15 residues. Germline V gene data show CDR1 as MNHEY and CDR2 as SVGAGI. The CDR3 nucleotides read TGTGCCAGCAGTTACGACCCGGGAGATGACTATGGCTACACCTTC. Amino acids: CASSYDPGDDYGYTF.

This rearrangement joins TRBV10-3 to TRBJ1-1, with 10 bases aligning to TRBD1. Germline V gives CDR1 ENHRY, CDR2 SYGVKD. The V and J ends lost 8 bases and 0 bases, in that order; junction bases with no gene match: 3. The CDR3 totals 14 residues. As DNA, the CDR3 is TGTGCCATCGAGGACAGGGGGTTGAACACTGAAGCTTTCTTT. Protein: CAIEDRGLNTEAFF.

The CDR3: CASSLVAGTGANVLTF. The CDR3 DNA is TGCGCCAGCAGCTTGGTGGCGGGCACTGGGGCCAACGTCCTGACTTTC. The chain has TRBV5-1 and TRBJ2-6; maybe TRBD2 (5 bases). The CDR3 contains 16 residues. V gave up 0 bases and J gave up 2 bases, with 9 bases separating them. Germline-derived CDR1 and CDR2 are SGHRS and YFSETQ.

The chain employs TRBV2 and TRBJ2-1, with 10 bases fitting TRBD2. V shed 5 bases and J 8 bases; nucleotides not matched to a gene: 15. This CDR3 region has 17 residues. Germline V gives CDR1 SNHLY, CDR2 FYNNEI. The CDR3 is CASSPMSGLAGVDEQFF. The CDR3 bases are TGTGCCAGCAGTCCCATGTCGGGTCTAGCGGGAGTGGATGAGCAGTTCTTC.